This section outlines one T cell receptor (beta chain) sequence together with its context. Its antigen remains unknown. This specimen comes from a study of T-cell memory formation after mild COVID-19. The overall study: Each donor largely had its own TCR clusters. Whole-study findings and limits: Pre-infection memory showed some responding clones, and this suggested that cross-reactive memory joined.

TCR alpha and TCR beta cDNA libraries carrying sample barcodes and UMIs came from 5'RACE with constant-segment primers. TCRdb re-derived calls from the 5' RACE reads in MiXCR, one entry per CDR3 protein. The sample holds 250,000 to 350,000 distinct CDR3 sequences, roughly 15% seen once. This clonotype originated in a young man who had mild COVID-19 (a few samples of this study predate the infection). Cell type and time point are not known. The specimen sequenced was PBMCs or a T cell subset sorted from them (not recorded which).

CDR3 coding DNA: TGCAGTGCTAGAGCCCCTAACAGGGCAGGGGAGCAGTTCTTC. Protein sequence: CSARAPNRAGEQFF. The chain uses TRBV20-1 and TRBJ2-1; a weak D match, TRBD1 (6 bases). The germline V and J ends were trimmed by 1 base and 10 bases, with 17 bases remaining between them. The CDR3 sequence is 14 residues long. Germline V CDR1 and CDR2: DFQATT, SNEGSKA (reference sequence).